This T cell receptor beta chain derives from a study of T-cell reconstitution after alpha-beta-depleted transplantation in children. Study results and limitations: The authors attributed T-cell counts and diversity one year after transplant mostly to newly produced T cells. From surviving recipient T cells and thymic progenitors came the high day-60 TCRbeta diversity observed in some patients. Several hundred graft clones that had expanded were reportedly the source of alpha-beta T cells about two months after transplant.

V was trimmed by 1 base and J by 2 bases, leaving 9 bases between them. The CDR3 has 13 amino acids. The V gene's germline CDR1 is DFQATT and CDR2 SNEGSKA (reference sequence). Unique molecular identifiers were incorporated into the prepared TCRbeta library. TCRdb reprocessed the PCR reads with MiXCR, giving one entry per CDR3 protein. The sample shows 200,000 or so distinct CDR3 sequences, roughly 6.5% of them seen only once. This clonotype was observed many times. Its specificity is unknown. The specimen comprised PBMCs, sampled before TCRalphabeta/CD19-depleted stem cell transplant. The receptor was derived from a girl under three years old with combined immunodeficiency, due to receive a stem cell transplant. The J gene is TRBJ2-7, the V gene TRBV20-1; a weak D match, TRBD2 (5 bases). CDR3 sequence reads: CSARVVATYEQYF. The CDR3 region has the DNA TGCAGTGCTAGAGTGGTAGCGACCTACGAGCAGTACTTC.